Below, 21 T cell receptor beta chains from the same sample are listed, as sequenced in a study of blood T cell repertoires in COVID-19 (dated by TCRdb to the early 2020s). Receptors were amplified or captured by the immunoSEQ multiplex PCR assay. TCRdb's version of the immuneACCESS table is confined to in-frame rearrangements and falls short of the full clone set. An unresolved V gene accounts for under half of the shortfall where checked; the remainder is of unknown origin. This sample lists approximately 70,000 clones; about nine tenths were detected once. The ten biggest clones cover under 15% of the sample. The sample taken for sequencing was peripheral blood. These receptors were collected from a human donor with active COVID-19. The donor label of this sample is uncertain.

V is TRBV6-5 and J is TRBJ1-1; weak D call: TRBD1 (5 bases). Per the germline V gene, CDR1 is MNHEY and CDR2 is SVGAGI. The CDR3 is 14 amino acids. Trimming stripped 2 bases from V and 4 bases from J, with 11 bases between. The CDR3 protein is CASSYIRGSTEAFF. CDR3 nucleotide sequence: TGTGCCAGCAGTTACATTCGGGGGAGCACTGAAGCTTTCTTT.

This sequence joins TRBV7-2 and TRBJ2-5; 9 nucleotides agree with TRBD2. Germline V gene data show CDR1 as SGHTA and CDR2 as FQGNSA. V gave up 5 bases and J gave up 3 bases; unmatched junction bases: 7. The CDR3 has 15 amino acids. CDR3 in DNA: TGTGCCAGCAGCCCTGGACTAGCGAGAGAAGAGACCCAGTACTTC. Translation gives CASSPGLAREETQYF.

This rearrangement joins TRBV19 to TRBJ2-2; TRBD1 might be the D (6 bases). Germline CDR1 reads LNHDA; CDR2 reads SQIVND (reference sequence). The V and J ends lost 7 bases and 0 bases respectively, with 9 bases between them. This CDR3 comprises 14 residues. The CDR3 sequence: CASIPGANTGELFF. In nucleotides, the CDR3 is TGTGCCAGTATCCCAGGGGCGAACACCGGGGAGCTGTTTTTT.

The chain carries TRBV11-2 and TRBJ2-7; possibly TRBD2 for D (6 bases). The CDR3 contains 14 residues. Germline assignment: CDR1 SGHAT and CDR2 FQNNGV. V was clipped by 4 bases and J by 5 bases, with 15 bases between them. CDR3 nucleotide sequence: TGTGCCAGCAGCTCCTGGGGGGATAGGGACGAGCAGTACTTC. Residues: CASSSWGDRDEQYF.

The rearrangement uses TRBV7-2 and TRBJ2-1, with 7 bases lining up with TRBD2. This CDR3 region has 16 residues. V shed 4 bases and J 5 bases; nucleotides not matched to a gene: 11. Looked up from germline, CDR1 is SGHTA and CDR2 is FQGNSA. CDR3 DNA sequence: TGTGCCAGCAGCTCTTTGTGGCGGGAGTCCAACAATGAGCAGTTCTTC. Residues: CASSSLWRESNNEQFF.

The chain employs TRBV27 and TRBJ2-1; 8 bases align to TRBD2. In germline, CDR1 is MNHEY, CDR2 SMNVEV (reference sequence). The CDR3 spans 16 residues. V shed 3 bases and J 4 bases; nucleotides not matched to a gene: 8. The CDR3 DNA reads TGTGCCAGCAGTTTGGGCTACCGGGAGGGATACAATGAGCAGTTCTTC. Residues: CASSLGYREGYNEQFF.

The chain links TRBV14 to TRBJ2-5; TRBD1 matches at 7 bases. The germline V gene has CDR1 SGHDN and CDR2 FVKESK. This CDR3 is built from 16 residues. J lost 4 bases, V lost 3 bases, and 11 bases had no gene match. The CDR3 loop is CASSHRDSLRSETQYF. The DNA for the CDR3 is TGTGCCAGCAGCCACCGGGACAGCCTAAGATCAGAGACCCAGTACTTC. The full variable domain, completed using reference TRBV14 and TRBJ2-5, is EAGVTQFPSHSVIEKGQTVTLRCDPISGHDNLYWYRRVMGKEIKFLLHFVKESKQDESGMPNNRFLAERTGGTYSTLKVQPAELEDSGVYFCASSHRDSLRSETQYFGPGTRLLVL.

The genes are TRBV6-5 and TRBJ2-5; D remains unclear. The CDR3 is made up of 14 amino acids. CDR1 is MNHEY and CDR2 is SVGAGI in the germline V gene. The V and J ends lost 0 bases and 8 bases respectively, with 13 bases between them. CDR3 loop: CASSYSGSPSTQYF. The DNA for the CDR3 is TGTGCCAGCAGTTACTCGGGCAGCCCCTCAACCCAGTACTTC.

The genes are TRBV2 and TRBJ1-1; TRBD1 matches 7 bases. The CDR3 extends over 14 amino acids. The germline V gene encodes CDR1 SNHLY and CDR2 FYNNEI. J was trimmed by 4 bases and V by 6 bases; bases with no gene match: 8. The DNA of the CDR3 is TGTGCCAGCAGCGTCGGGACAGCCATCACTGAAGCTTTCTTT. This sequence encodes CASSVGTAITEAFF.

This clone occurred once. The chain has TRBV28 and TRBJ2-1; 7 bases map to TRBD2. Germline lookup yields CDR1 MDHEN and CDR2 SYDVKM. With V trimmed by 2 bases and J by 6 bases, 10 bases remained unmatched. The CDR3 contains 16 residues. CDR3 coding DNA: TGTGCCAGCAGTTTACCCAGCGGGGAGGTCGGCAATGAGCAGTTCTTC. Translation gives CASSLPSGEVGNEQFF.

This clone has a single count. The rearrangement links TRBV5-5 to TRBJ1-5, with D unclear. The CDR3 consists of 15 residues. V was shortened by 4 bases and J by 0 bases, with 11 bases between the two germline ends. CDR1 is SGHKS, CDR2 YYEKEE, per germline (reference sequence). This chain's CDR3 is CASSPREGSNQPQHF. CDR3 coding DNA: TGTGCCAGCAGCCCTCGGGAGGGTAGCAATCAGCCCCAGCATTTT. The whole variable domain, filled in from reference TRBV5-5 and TRBJ1-5, reads DAGVTQSPTHLIKTRGQQVTLRCSPISGHKSVSWYQQVLGQGPQFIFQYYEKEERGRGNFPDRFSARQFPNYSSELNVNALLLGDSALYLCASSPREGSNQPQHFGDGTRLSIL.

The V gene is TRBV4-2, the J gene TRBJ2-7; no clear D. With 4 bases removed from V and 2 bases from J, the gap between germline ends came to 15 bases. This CDR3 has 15 residues. Germline values: CDR1 LGHNA, CDR2 YNFKEQ. CDR3 bases: TGTGCCAGCAGCCGAGGAGAGCAAACGACCTACGAGCAGTACTTC. Translation: CASSRGEQTTYEQYF.

The chain recombines TRBV6-5 with TRBJ1-6, with TRBD1 identical over 7 bases. Germline CDR1 reads MNHEY; CDR2 reads SVGAGI. This CDR3 spans 15 amino acids. V dropped 5 bases and J dropped 6; count of bases not matched to a gene: 7. The chain's CDR3 is CASSPGGGVNSPLHF. The CDR3 bases are TGTGCCAGCAGTCCGGGAGGGGGCGTTAATTCACCCCTCCACTTT.

The chain employs TRBV29-1 and TRBJ2-1, with 7 bases identical to TRBD1. The CDR3 consists of 14 residues. V shed 7 bases, J shed 9 bases, and the junction held 15 bases outside the gene matches. Germline V gene sequence: CDR1 SQVTM, CDR2 ANQGSEA. The CDR3: CSANTGVPPGEQFF. In nucleotides, the CDR3 is TGCAGCGCTAACACAGGGGTCCCTCCAGGTGAGCAGTTCTTC.

The genes are TRBV7-9 and TRBJ1-5, with 8 bases aligning to TRBD1. The germline CDR1 and CDR2 sequences are SEHNR and FQNEAQ (reference sequence). The CDR3 length is 14 residues. V was pared by 3 bases and J by 4 bases, with 2 bases of the junction left unmatched. In DNA form, the CDR3 reads TGTGCCAGCAGCTTGACAGGGGTAAATCAGCCCCAGCATTTT. This codes for CASSLTGVNQPQHF. The variable domain in full, completed from reference TRBV7-9 and TRBJ1-5, reads DTGVSQNPRHKITKRGQNVTFRCDPISEHNRLYWYRQTLGQGPEFLTYFQNEAQLEKSRLLSDRFSAERPKGSFSTLEIQRTEQGDSAMYLCASSLTGVNQPQHFGDGTRLSIL.

The gene calls are TRBV3-1 (or the pseudogene TRBV3-2) and TRBJ1-5; a weak D match, TRBD1 (5 bases). Germline V gives CDR1 LGHDT, CDR2 YNNKEL (reference sequence). The CDR3 totals 15 residues. Trimming took 3 bases from V and 4 from J, leaving 13 bases between them. The CDR3 region is CASSQGPQGNQPQHF. Here the CDR3 DNA reads TGTGCCAGCAGCCAGGGTCCCCAGGGTAATCAGCCCCAGCATTTT.

This chain uses TRBV19 with TRBJ1-5, with D possibly matching TRBD1 (5 bases). The germline V gene has CDR1 LNHDA and CDR2 SQIVND (reference sequence). There are 15 residues in the CDR3. The V end was cut by 4 bases, the J end by 1 base, with 11 bases between. The CDR3 coding sequence is TGTGCCAGTAGTAGGGAGGGACGGAGCAATCAGCCCCAGCATTTT. Translating gives CASSREGRSNQPQHF.

The chain recombines TRBV10-1 with TRBJ2-1; 8 nucleotides match TRBD2. CDR1 is WNHNN and CDR2 is SYGVQD in the germline V gene (reference sequence). CDR3 size: 15 residues. With 2 bases clipped from V and 4 bases from J, the junction kept 4 bases outside the gene matches. CDR3 sequence: CASSESSGDYNEQFF. CDR3 DNA: TGCGCCAGCAGTGAGAGTAGCGGGGATTACAATGAGCAGTTCTTC.

The rearrangement uses TRBV6-2 or TRBV6-3 and TRBJ2-7; 12 bases are shared with TRBD1. This CDR3 is 13 amino acids long. Unmatched junction bases numbered 4, after V lost 6 bases and J lost 7 bases. Looked up from germline, CDR1 is MNHEY and CDR2 is SVGEGT. In DNA form, the CDR3 reads TGTGCCAGCAGCAGGGACAGGGGGCGAGAGCAGTACTTC. It translates to CASSRDRGREQYF.

The chain couples TRBV20-1 to TRBJ2-5, with 7 nucleotides matching TRBD2. In germline, CDR1 is DFQATT, CDR2 SNEGSKA (reference sequence). This CDR3 is 15 amino acids long. After removal of 3 bases from V and 3 bases from J, the junction contained 10 bases not matched to a gene. The CDR3 spells CSASGLGGYEETQYF. CDR3 in DNA: TGCAGTGCTAGTGGTCTGGGAGGGTACGAAGAGACCCAGTACTTC.

V and J are TRBV11-2 and TRBJ2-1; 10 positions agree with TRBD2. The CDR3 totals 17 residues. The V and J ends lost 5 bases and 4 bases, in that order; junction bases with no gene match: 11. Germline lookup yields CDR1 SGHAT and CDR2 FQNNGV. In DNA, the CDR3 is TGTGCCAGCAGCCCCCCAGTTAGCGGGGGGATTTACAATGAGCAGTTCTTC. Translating gives CASSPPVSGGIYNEQFF. Full variable domain (missing parts from reference TRBV11-2 and TRBJ2-1): EAGVAQSPRYKIIEKRQSVAFWCNPISGHATLYWYQQILGQGPKLLIQFQNNGVVDDSQLPKDRFSAERLKGVDSTLKIQPAKLEDSAVYLCASSPPVSGGIYNEQFFGPGTRLTVL.